This passage covers 6 T cell receptor beta chains from one sample sequenced in a study of cytomegalovirus exposure and HLA in healthy donors. The PCR contained 60 Vbeta and 13 Jbeta primers. Only in-frame clones appear in the TCRdb table, and some are missing; sequencing was by immunoSEQ multiplex PCR. The table lists approximately 180,000 clones, 77% of them singletons. Sequences were obtained from PBMCs. The receptors come from a woman between 55 and 75 years old in good health and CMV-seropositive.

The rearrangement links TRBV11-2 to TRBJ2-1; a possible D gene is TRBD2 (6 bases). The CDR3 has 19 amino acids. CDR1 is SGHAT, CDR2 FQNNGV, per germline. The V and J ends lost 0 bases and 3 bases respectively, with 21 bases between them. The DNA for the CDR3 is TGTGCCAGCAGCTTAGATATGCCGGGACTCCAAAACGACTACAATGAGCAGTTCTTC. This codes for CASSLDMPGLQNDYNEQFF.

The genes are TRBV5-4 and TRBJ1-6, with TRBD1 as a possible D gene (5 bases). Germline CDR1 and CDR2: SGHNT and YYREEE (reference sequence). The CDR3 is made up of 14 amino acids. V shed 9 bases and J shed 4 bases, with 14 bases lying between them. CDR3 sequence: CATQQEKYNSPLHF. DNA for the CDR3: TGTGCCACACAACAGGAAAAATATAATTCACCCCTCCACTTT.

This clone has only a few counts. The rearrangement uses TRBV15 and TRBJ2-5; TRBD1 might be the D (5 bases). Germline CDR1 is LNHNV and CDR2 is YYDKDF (reference sequence). V lost 3 bases, J lost 5 bases, and 13 bases lay in between. The CDR3 totals 14 residues. The CDR3 DNA reads as TGTGCCACCAGCAGGGACATAGAGGAGGAGACCCAGTACTTC. Its protein product is CATSRDIEEETQYF.

This chain links TRBV30 with TRBJ2-2; TRBD1 matches 7 bases. V lost 5 bases and J lost 2; bases outside the gene matches: 5. Germline values: CDR1 GTSNPN, CDR2 SVGIG (reference sequence). This CDR3 comprises 14 residues. The CDR3 loop reads CAWVRQGNTGELFF. The CDR3 nucleotides read TGTGCCTGGGTCCGACAGGGAAACACCGGGGAGCTGTTTTTT. The variable domain in full, with the rest retrieved from reference TRBV30 and TRBJ2-2, is SQTIHQWPATLVQPVGSPLSLECTVEGTSNPNLYWYRQAAGRGLQLLFYSVGIGQISSEVPQNLSASRPQDRQFILSSKKLLLSDSGFYLCAWVRQGNTGELFFGEGSRLTVL.

V and J are TRBV28 and TRBJ2-7, with D maybe TRBD1 (5 bases). Per the germline V gene, CDR1 is MDHEN and CDR2 is SYDVKM. CDR3 length equals 15 residues. Trimming left V 7 bases short and J 1 base short, with 17 bases between. The CDR3 DNA is TGTGCCAGCACACTCTCAATTTCAGGGTCCTACGAGCAGTACTTC. It yields the protein CASTLSISGSYEQYF.

The chain recombines TRBV28 with TRBJ1-5, with TRBD1 as a possible D gene (6 bases). Trimming shortened V by 5 bases and J by 0 bases, and 11 bases separated the two germline ends. CDR1 MDHEN and CDR2 SYDVKM come from the germline V gene. This CDR3 region has 15 residues. The CDR3 DNA sequence: TGTGCCAGCAGTGATCAGGGGCATAGCAATCAGCCCCAGCATTTT. It is translated as CASSDQGHSNQPQHF.